This T cell receptor beta chain was captured in a study of shared clonotypes between healthy human individuals. Only CD45RO-negative cells positively selected for CCR7 counted as naive CD8 cells, so terminally differentiated effector memory CD45RA+ cells were excluded. All donors were Caucasian adults living in Nashville, Tennessee. Study-level findings and limits: Among donors, clonotype sharing was expected to be affected by sequencing depth.

V was trimmed by 5 bases and J by 5 bases, leaving 19 bases between them. The CDR3 runs to 15 residues. Germline CDR1 reads SNHLY; CDR2 reads FYNNEI. A note on this clone: As yet, its antigen is unknown.

Profiling relied on immunoSEQ multiplex PCR, and the TCRdb table lists in-frame clones only, not all of them. The profile shows over 2,000,000 clones, around 93% of them singletons. Source material: naive CD8+ T cells from PBMCs. V gene TRBV2 combines with J gene TRBJ2-7, with D possibly matching TRBD1 (6 bases). The sequence came from a man aged 18 to 35 in good health. Some clones in this sample may be carry-over from other donors' samples. CDR3 residues: CASSSQTGVNDEQYF. The CDR3 DNA sequence: TGTGCCAGCAGTTCTCAGACAGGTGTCAACGACGAGCAGTACTTC.